This T cell receptor (beta chain) came from a study of T cells in Graves' hyperthyroidism and ophthalmopathy. Researchers amplified the TCR beta CDR3 regions from RNA transcripts. The HTBI primer set was used in a first-round RT-PCR of the TCR CDR3. TCRdb re-analysed the multiplex PCR reads in MiXCR, keeping a single row per CDR3 protein. Of 350,000 to 400,000 distinct CDR3 sequences detected, around 18% appear once; the ten largest clones hold 40%. This clonotype showed up just a few times. This TCR was recovered from a man aged 18 to 30 with Graves' ophthalmopathy. The sample taken for sequencing was blood.

CDR3 in DNA: TGTGCCAGCGCGACTAGGATCACAGATACGCAGTATTTT. The encoded protein is CASATRITDTQYF. V is TRBV5-8 and J is TRBJ2-3; D possibly corresponds to TRBD2 (6 bases). V was clipped by 7 bases and J by 2 bases, with 11 bases between them. In germline, CDR1 is SGHTS, CDR2 YDEGEE. The CDR3 has 13 amino acids.